This T cell receptor beta chain derives from a study of breast tumors, draining lymph nodes, adjacent tissues. The lymph nodes were axillary draining lymph nodes from breast cancer patients. In its sample, this clonotype was seen many times. Its antigen is undetermined. V was trimmed by 1 base and J by 3 bases, leaving 7 bases between them. Germline V CDR1 and CDR2: LNHNV, YYDKDF (reference sequence). This CDR3 region has 14 residues. TCRdb independently ran MiXCR on the multiplex PCR reads; one entry per CDR3 protein. The repertoire holds tens of thousands of distinct CDR3 sequences, with approximately 30% as singletons. Study-wide points: Compared with basal-like, luminal-like tumors shared significantly more repertoire with nontumor tissue. Tumor repertoires ranked between lymph nodes and nontumor tissue in diversity, with V and J gene preferences. That most tumor T cells come from lymph nodes remained unproven. Data fit most tumor T cells coming from lymph node, expanding in tumor.

The sequenced material came from axillary lymph node tissue. This chain joins TRBV15 and TRBJ1-5; maybe TRBD1 (5 bases). The receptor was isolated from a female donor with breast cancer. Some clones in this sample may be carry-over from other donors' samples. CDR3 in DNA: TGTGCCACCAGCAGAGCAGGGTACAATCAGCCCCAGCATTTT. Its protein is CATSRAGYNQPQHF.